The clone carrying this T cell receptor beta chain was detected many times. Its antigen is not known. A single record per CDR3 protein comes from TCRdb applying MiXCR to the 5' RACE reads. The table has approximately 670,000 distinct CDR3 sequences, roughly 6% seen once; the top ten hold 1.5% to 2%. V shed 5 bases, J shed 3 bases, and the junction held 11 bases outside the gene matches. This CDR3 contains 18 residues. The germline CDR1 and CDR2 sequences are MNHNS and SASEGT. The data originate from a study of identical twins. Study results and caveats: In beta out-of-frame sequences, the excess sharing between twins was weaker. Out-of-frame alpha sequences common to twins were enriched for low generation probability. Memory repertoires lacked the insertion deficit that abundant cord blood beta clonotypes showed.

This clonotype was sampled from a man aged 18 to 29 in good health. The sequenced sample consisted of naive T cells sorted from blood. The chain links TRBV6-1 to TRBJ2-3; 13 bases line up with TRBD2. CDR3 in amino acids: CASSRDARLAGGTDTQYF. CDR3 DNA: TGTGCCAGCAGTCGCGATGCGAGACTAGCGGGAGGAACAGATACGCAGTATTTT.